These 15 T cell receptor beta chains came from one sample sequenced in a study of T-cell reconstitution after alpha-beta-depleted transplantation in children. Preparation of the TCRbeta library was carried out with unique molecular identifiers. Using its own MiXCR run on the PCR reads, TCRdb lists one record per CDR3 protein. The sample contains some 100,000 distinct CDR3 sequences, roughly 15% of which appear only once. The sample was PBMCs, mostly from graft donor cells, taken 180 days after TCRalphabeta/CD19-depleted stem cell transplant. These receptors came from a male patient aged 2-10 years who had a stem cell transplant for acute lymphoblastic leukemia, so the T cells may come from the graft donor.

In this sample, this clonotype turned up a few times. The chain carries TRBV29-1 and TRBJ2-2; 7 bases agree with TRBD2. The CDR3 sequence is 11 residues long. V shed 6 bases, J shed 6 bases, and the junction held 1 base outside the gene matches. CDR1 is SQVTM and CDR2 is ANQGSEA in the germline V gene. DNA for the CDR3: TGCAGCGTGGGGGGGGCCGGGGAGCTGTTTTTT. This translates into CSVGGAGELFF.

This clonotype was detected a few times. V gene TRBV6-5 combines with J gene TRBJ1-3; TRBD1 matches 7 bases. Unmatched junction bases numbered 3, after V lost 2 bases and J lost 2 bases. Germline V lookup: CDR1 MNHEY, CDR2 SVGAGI. This CDR3 is built from 15 residues. CDR3 region: CASSYPDRAGNTIYF. The DNA for the CDR3 is TGTGCCAGCAGTTACCCCGACAGGGCTGGAAACACCATATATTTT.

The rearrangement uses TRBV12-3 or TRBV12-4 and TRBJ1-2; D is perhaps TRBD1 (5 bases). The CDR3 extends over 15 amino acids. Trimming removed 2 bases at V and 5 bases at J, with 15 bases between. CDR3 nucleotides: TGTGCCAGCAGTTTATTGGGAGGGGCGGGGTATGGCTACACCTTC. Residues: CASSLLGGAGYGYTF.

This clonotype was counted only a few times. This sequence joins TRBV5-8 and TRBJ1-2; no clear D. The V end was cut by 6 bases, the J end by 8 bases, with 26 bases between. Germline CDR1 and CDR2: SGHTS and YDEGEE. The CDR3 runs 16 residues. The CDR3 DNA sequence: TGTGCCAGCACGCAAAGATTCAAGAGGGTTGTACGGGGCTACACCTTC. Its translation: CASTQRFKRVVRGYTF.

This chain joins TRBV3-1 and TRBJ2-7; TRBD1 is a possible D gene (5 bases). Germline V gene data show CDR1 as LGHDT and CDR2 as YNNKEL (reference sequence). V was shortened by 10 bases and J by 0 bases, with 13 bases between the two germline ends. There are 13 residues in the CDR3. Written as DNA, the CDR3 is TGTGCCACGCAACACAGGAGCTCCTACGAGCAGTACTTC. This sequence encodes CATQHRSSYEQYF.

The chain links TRBV4-3 to TRBJ2-5, with TRBD1 matching 7 bases. V lost 4 bases, J lost 0 bases, and 5 bases stayed unmatched. There are 15 residues in the CDR3. Germline-derived CDR1 and CDR2 are LGHNA and YSLEER. CDR3 bases: TGCGCCAGCAGCCTATCCGGGACAGACCAAGAGACCCAGTACTTC. Its protein product is CASSLSGTDQETQYF.

The V and J genes are TRBV5-1 and TRBJ1-2; D remains ambiguous. Germline V lookup: CDR1 SGHRS, CDR2 YFSETQ. The CDR3 length is 14 residues. V was trimmed by 9 bases and J by 2 bases, leaving 17 bases between them. CDR3 loop: CATNEGGRNYGYTF. The CDR3 region has the DNA TGCGCCACCAATGAGGGCGGGAGAAACTATGGCTACACCTTC.

This clonotype was counted between two and nine times. The chain recombines TRBV11-1 with TRBJ2-2; D gene unclear. The germline V gene encodes CDR1 SGHAT and CDR2 FQDESV (reference sequence). V was trimmed by 7 bases and J by 0 bases, leaving 21 bases between them. This CDR3 spans 18 amino acids. The CDR3 DNA is TGTGCCAGCATCCCCCCAATGGTACGGCCAGCGAACACCGGGGAGCTGTTTTTT. Translating it yields CASIPPMVRPANTGELFF.

The gene calls are TRBV7-6 and TRBJ1-4; TRBD1 matches 7 bases. The CDR3 covers 15 residues. V shed 3 bases, J shed 7 bases, and the junction held 8 bases outside the gene matches. Germline V gene sequence: CDR1 SGHVS, CDR2 FNYEAQ. CDR3 sequence: CASSFRTGLVEKLFF. The CDR3 bases are TGTGCCAGCAGCTTCAGGACAGGCCTTGTTGAAAAACTGTTTTTT.

This clonotype occurred a few times. The V gene is TRBV20-1, the J gene TRBJ2-7; D is unresolved. V was clipped by 1 base and J by 5 bases, with 3 bases between them. The germline gives CDR1 DFQATT, CDR2 SNEGSKA (reference sequence). This CDR3 spans 10 amino acids. CDR3 nucleotide sequence: TGCAGTGCTAGAGTAGACGAGCAGTACTTC. It translates to CSARVDEQYF.

The J gene is TRBJ2-5, the V gene TRBV11-1, with D perhaps TRBD1 or TRBD2 (5 bases each). This CDR3 has 19 residues. The germline V gene encodes CDR1 SGHAT and CDR2 FQDESV (reference sequence). The V and J ends lost 4 bases and 2 bases respectively, with 26 bases between them. CDR3 in DNA: TGTGCCAGCAGCTCATCCTCGTTAGACGGGACCAGCTTACAAGAGACCCAGTACTTC. This encodes CASSSSSLDGTSLQETQYF.

This sequence joins TRBV7-2 and TRBJ1-1; D gene uncertain. Germline loops: CDR1 SGHTA, CDR2 FQGNSA. V lost 0 bases to trimming and J lost 3 bases, with 14 bases between them. CDR3 length: 16 residues. The CDR3 is CASSLALAAWDTEAFF. Written as DNA, the CDR3 is TGTGCCAGCAGCTTAGCGCTCGCGGCATGGGACACTGAAGCTTTCTTT.

The V call is TRBV6-1, the J call TRBJ2-7; 10 bases agree with TRBD1. The V gene's germline CDR1 is MNHNS and CDR2 SASEGT. The CDR3 runs to 15 residues. After removal of 5 bases from V and 2 bases from J, the junction contained 6 bases not matched to a gene. The CDR3 loop reads CASSPPGQGTYEQYF. CDR3 nucleotide sequence: TGTGCCAGCAGTCCGCCGGGACAGGGGACCTACGAGCAGTACTTC.

This clonotype was seen ten or more times. The chain is built from TRBV5-1 and TRBJ2-3; the D is unclear. Per the germline V gene, CDR1 is SGHRS and CDR2 is YFSETQ. Trimming took off 0 bases at V and 2 bases at J, with 7 bases between the two ends. The CDR3 covers 14 residues. The CDR3 reads CASSLAEYTDTQYF. The CDR3 DNA sequence: TGCGCCAGCAGCTTGGCGGAATACACAGATACGCAGTATTTT.

This clonotype appeared a few times. The chain is built from TRBV29-1 and TRBJ2-1, with 8 bases identical to TRBD1. Germline V gene lookup returns CDR1 SQVTM and CDR2 ANQGSEA. Trimming took 7 bases from V and 6 from J; bases not matched to a gene: 8. There are 13 residues in the CDR3. The CDR3 loop is CSAPGQGSNEQFF. CDR3 nucleotides: TGCAGCGCGCCAGGACAGGGAAGCAATGAGCAGTTCTTC.